This entry features one TCR beta chain sequence. This entry belongs to a study of CD8 T cells in Susac syndrome. Reverse transcription of about 0.5 to 1 ug RNA used random hexamers. Each CDR3 protein gets one entry after TCRdb re-called the immunoSEQ multiplex PCR reads with MiXCR. Seen here are approximately 150,000 distinct CDR3 sequences, around 96% observed once, and the top ten hold over 0.1%. There are 15 residues in the CDR3. V gave up 7 bases and J gave up 1 base; unmatched junction bases: 9. Germline CDR1 is SEHNR and CDR2 is FQNEAQ (reference sequence). Sequenced sample: CD4+ T cells from PBMCs. This receptor was taken from a human donor with multiple sclerosis. This chain links TRBV7-9 with TRBJ1-1; 7 nucleotides match TRBD1. The CDR3 reads CASNFRDRPNTEAFF. The CDR3 region has the DNA TGTGCCAGCAACTTCCGGGACAGACCGAACACTGAAGCTTTCTTT.